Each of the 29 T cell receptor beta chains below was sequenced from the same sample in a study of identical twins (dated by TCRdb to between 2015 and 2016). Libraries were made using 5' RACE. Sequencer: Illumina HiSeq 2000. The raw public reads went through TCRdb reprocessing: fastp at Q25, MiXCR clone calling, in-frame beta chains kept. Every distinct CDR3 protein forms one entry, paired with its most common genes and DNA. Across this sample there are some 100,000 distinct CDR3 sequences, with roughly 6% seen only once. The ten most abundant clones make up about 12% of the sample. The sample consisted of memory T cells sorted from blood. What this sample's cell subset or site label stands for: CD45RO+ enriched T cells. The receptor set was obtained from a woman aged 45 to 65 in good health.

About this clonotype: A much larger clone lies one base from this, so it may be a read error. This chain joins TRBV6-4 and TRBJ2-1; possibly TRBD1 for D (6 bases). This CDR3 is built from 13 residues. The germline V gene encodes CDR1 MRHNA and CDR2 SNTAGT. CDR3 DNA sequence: TGTACCAGCAGGAATAGGGGGTACAATGAGCAGTTCTTC. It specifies CTSRNRGYNEQFF.

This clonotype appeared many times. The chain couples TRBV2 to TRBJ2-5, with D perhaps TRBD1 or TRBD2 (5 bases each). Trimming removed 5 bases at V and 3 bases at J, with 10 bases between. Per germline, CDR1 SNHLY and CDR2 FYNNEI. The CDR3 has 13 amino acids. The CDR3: CASSPGTKETQYF. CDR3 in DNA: TGTGCCAGCAGTCCCGGGACGAAAGAGACCCAGTACTTC.

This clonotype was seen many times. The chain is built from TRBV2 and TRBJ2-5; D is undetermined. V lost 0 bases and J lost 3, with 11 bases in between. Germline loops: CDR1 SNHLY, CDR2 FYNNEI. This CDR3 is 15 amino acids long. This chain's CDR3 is CASSEARGEKETQYF. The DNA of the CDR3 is TGTGCCAGCAGTGAAGCGCGCGGAGAAAAAGAGACCCAGTACTTC.

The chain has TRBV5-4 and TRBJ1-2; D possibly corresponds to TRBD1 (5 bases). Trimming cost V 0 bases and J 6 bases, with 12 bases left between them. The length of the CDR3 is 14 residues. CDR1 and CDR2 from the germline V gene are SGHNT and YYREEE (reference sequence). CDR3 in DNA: TGTGCCAGCAGCTTGGGCAGCGGGGGTAATGGCTACACCTTC. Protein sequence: CASSLGSGGNGYTF.

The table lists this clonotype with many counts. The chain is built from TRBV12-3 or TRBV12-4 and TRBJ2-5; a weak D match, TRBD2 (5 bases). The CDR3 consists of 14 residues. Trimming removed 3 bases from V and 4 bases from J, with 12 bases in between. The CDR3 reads CASSFLAGVETQYF. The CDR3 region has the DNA TGTGCCAGCAGTTTTTTGGCGGGTGTAGAGACCCAGTACTTC.

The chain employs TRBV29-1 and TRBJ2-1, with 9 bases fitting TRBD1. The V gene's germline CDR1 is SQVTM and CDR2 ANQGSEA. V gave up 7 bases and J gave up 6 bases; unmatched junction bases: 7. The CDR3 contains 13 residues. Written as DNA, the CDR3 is TGCAGCGGTCGCCGGGACAGGGCCAATGAGCAGTTCTTC. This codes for CSGRRDRANEQFF.

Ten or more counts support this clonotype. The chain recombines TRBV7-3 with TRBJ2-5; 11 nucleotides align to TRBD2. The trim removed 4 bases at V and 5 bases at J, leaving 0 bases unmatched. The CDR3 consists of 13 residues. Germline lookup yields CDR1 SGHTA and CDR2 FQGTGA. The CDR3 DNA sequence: TGTGCCAGCAGCTCTAGCGGGAGGGAGACCCAGTACTTC. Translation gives CASSSSGRETQYF.

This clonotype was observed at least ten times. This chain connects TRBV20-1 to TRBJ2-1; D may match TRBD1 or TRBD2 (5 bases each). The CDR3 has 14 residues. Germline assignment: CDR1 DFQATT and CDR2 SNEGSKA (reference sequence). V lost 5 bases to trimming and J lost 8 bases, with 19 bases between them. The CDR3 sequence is CSAPAGHRGDEQFF. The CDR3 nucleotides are TGCAGTGCTCCCGCGGGCCATCGAGGGGATGAGCAGTTCTTC.

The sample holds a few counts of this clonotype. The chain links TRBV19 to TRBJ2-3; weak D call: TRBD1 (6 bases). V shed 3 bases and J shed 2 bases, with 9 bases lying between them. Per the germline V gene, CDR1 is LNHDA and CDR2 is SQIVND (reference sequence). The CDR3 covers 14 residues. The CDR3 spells CASSMGHITDTQYF. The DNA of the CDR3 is TGTGCCAGTAGTATGGGACACATCACAGATACGCAGTATTTT.

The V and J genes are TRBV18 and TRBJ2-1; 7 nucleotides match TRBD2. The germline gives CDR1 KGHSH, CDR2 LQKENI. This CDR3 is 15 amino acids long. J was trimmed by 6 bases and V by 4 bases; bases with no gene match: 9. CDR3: CASSLLQAGTNEQFF. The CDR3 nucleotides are TGTGCCAGCTCACTCTTGCAAGCGGGAACCAATGAGCAGTTCTTC.

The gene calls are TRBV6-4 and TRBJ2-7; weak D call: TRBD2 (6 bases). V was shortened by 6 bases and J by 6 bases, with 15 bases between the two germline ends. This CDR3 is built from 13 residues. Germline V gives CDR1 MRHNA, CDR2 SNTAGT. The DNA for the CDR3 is TGTGCCAGCAGCCGGGACTTACTCTCCGAGCAGTACTTC. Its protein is CASSRDLLSEQYF.

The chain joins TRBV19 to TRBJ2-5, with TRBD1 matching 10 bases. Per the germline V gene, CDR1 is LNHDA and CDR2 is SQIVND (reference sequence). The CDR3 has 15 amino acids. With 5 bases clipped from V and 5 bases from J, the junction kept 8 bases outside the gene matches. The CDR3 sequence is CASSSRQGAVETQYF. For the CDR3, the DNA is TGTGCCAGTAGTTCTCGACAGGGGGCTGTGGAGACCCAGTACTTC.

CDR3 residues: CASSNRQGNNEKLFF. The CDR3 region has the DNA TGCGCCAGCAGCAATCGACAGGGGAATAATGAAAAACTGTTTTTT. The rearrangement uses TRBV5-1 and TRBJ1-4, with 8 positions matching TRBD1. CDR3 length: 15 amino acids. V was pared by 4 bases and J by 4 bases, with 6 bases of the junction left unmatched. Germline V gives CDR1 SGHRS, CDR2 YFSETQ.

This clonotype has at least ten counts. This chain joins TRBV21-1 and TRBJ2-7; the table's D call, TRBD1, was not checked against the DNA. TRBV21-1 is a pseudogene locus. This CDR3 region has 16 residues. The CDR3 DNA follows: TGTGCCAGCAGCAAAGGGATCGGGGGAGAACCCTACGAGCAGTACTTC. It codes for CASSKGIGGEPYEQYF.

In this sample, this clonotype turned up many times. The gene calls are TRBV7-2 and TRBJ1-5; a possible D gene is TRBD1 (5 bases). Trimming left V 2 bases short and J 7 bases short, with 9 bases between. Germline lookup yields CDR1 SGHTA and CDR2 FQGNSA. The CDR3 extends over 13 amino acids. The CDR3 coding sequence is TGTGCCAGCAGCTTATCTGGGGACCAGCCCCAGCATTTT. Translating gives CASSLSGDQPQHF.

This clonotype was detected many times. The DNA of the CDR3 is TGTGCCAGCAGCCAAGGAGGGTCCGGGACCCAGTACTTC. This sequence encodes CASSQGGSGTQYF. The gene calls are TRBV3-1 and TRBJ2-5; D perhaps matches TRBD2 (5 bases). V lost 1 base to trimming and J lost 7 bases, with 10 bases between them. CDR3 length: 13 residues. Germline CDR1 is LGHDT and CDR2 is YNNKEL (reference sequence).

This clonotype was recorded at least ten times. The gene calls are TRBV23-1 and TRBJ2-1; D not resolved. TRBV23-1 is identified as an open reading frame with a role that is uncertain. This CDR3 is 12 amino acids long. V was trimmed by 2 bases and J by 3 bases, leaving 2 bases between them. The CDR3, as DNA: TGCGCCAGCAGTCAAAACTACAATGAGCAGTTCTTC. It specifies CASSQNYNEQFF.

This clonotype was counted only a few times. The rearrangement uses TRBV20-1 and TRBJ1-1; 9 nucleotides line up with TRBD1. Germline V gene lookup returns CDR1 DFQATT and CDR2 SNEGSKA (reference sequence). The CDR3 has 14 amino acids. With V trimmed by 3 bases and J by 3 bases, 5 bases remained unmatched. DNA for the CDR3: TGCAGTGCTAGGCGGGACAGGGACCACACTGAAGCTTTCTTT. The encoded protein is CSARRDRDHTEAFF.

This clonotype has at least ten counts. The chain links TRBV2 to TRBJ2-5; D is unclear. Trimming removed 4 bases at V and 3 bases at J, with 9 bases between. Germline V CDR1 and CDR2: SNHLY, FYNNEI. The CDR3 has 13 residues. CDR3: CASSGEMEETQYF. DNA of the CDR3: TGTGCCAGCAGTGGCGAGATGGAAGAGACCCAGTACTTC.

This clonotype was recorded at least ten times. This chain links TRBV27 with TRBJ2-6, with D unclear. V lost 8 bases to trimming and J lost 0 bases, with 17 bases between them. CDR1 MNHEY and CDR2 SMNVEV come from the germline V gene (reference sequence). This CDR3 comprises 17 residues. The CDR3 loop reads CASGTTLRTSGANVLTF. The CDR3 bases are TGTGCCAGCGGTACGACACTTAGAACCTCTGGGGCCAACGTCCTGACTTTC.

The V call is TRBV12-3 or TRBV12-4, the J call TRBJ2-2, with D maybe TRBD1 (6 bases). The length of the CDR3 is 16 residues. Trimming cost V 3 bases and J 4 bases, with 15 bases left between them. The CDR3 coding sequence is TGTGCCAGCAGTTTCAAGGGGGTGAGGGTCACCGGGGAGCTGTTTTTT. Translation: CASSFKGVRVTGELFF.

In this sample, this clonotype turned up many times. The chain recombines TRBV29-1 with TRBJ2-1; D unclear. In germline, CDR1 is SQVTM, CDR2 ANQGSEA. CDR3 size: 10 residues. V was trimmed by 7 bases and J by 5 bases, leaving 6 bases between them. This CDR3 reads CSGGHNEQFF. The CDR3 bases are TGCAGCGGGGGTCACAATGAGCAGTTCTTC.

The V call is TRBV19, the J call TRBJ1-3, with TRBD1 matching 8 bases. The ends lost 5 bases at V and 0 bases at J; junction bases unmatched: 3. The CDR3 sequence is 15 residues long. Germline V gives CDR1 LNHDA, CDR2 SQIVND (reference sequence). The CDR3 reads CASSATGDSGNTIYF. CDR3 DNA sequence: TGTGCCAGTAGTGCGACAGGGGACTCTGGAAACACCATATATTTT.

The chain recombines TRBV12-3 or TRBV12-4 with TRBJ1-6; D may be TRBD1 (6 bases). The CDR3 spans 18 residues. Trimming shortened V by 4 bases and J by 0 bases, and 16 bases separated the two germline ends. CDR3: CASSSLGQRSSYNSPLHF. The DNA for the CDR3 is TGTGCCAGCAGTTCCCTAGGACAGAGAAGCTCCTATAATTCACCCCTCCACTTT.

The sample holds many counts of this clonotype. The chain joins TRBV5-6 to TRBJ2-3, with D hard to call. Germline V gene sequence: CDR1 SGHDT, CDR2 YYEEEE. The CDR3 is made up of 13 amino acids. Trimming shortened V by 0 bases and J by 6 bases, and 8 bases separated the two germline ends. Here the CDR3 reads CASSLGAMDTQYF. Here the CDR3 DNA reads TGTGCCAGCAGCTTGGGGGCGATGGATACGCAGTATTTT.

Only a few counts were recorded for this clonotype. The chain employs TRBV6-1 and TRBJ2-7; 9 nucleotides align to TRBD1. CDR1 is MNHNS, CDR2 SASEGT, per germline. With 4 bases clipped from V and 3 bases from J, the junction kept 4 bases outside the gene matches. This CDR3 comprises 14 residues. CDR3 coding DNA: TGTGCCAGCAGTGTGGGACAGGGTTTCTACGAGCAGTACGTC. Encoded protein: CASSVGQGFYEQYV.

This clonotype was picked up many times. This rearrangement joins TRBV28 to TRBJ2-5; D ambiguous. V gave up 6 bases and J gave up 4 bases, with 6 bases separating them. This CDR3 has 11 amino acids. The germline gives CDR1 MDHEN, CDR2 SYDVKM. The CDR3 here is CASRQLETQYF. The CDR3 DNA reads TGTGCCAGCAGGCAACTAGAGACCCAGTACTTC.

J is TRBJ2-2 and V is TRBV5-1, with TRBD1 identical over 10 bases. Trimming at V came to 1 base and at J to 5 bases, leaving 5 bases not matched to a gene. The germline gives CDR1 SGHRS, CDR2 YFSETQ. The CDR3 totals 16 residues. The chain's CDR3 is CASSLSGTGDTGELFF. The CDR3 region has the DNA TGCGCCAGCAGCTTGTCAGGGACAGGGGATACCGGGGAGCTGTTTTTT.

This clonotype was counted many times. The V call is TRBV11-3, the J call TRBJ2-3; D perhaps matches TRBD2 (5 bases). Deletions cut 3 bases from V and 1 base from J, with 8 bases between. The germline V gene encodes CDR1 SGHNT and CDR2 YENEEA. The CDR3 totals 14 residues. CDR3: CASSFDGGTDTQYF. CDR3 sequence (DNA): TGTGCCAGCAGCTTCGACGGGGGCACAGATACGCAGTATTTT.